These 18 T cell receptor beta chains came from one sample sequenced in a study of blood T cell repertoires in COVID-19. Using immunoSEQ multiplex PCR, the repertoire was profiled, and TCRdb retains in-frame clones only, with some absent. The sample carries fewer than 200,000 clones, roughly 86% recorded once. Sequences were obtained from peripheral blood. These receptor sequences come from a woman older than 75 with COVID-19, enrolled during active disease.

CDR3 loop: CASSLDRGFADTQYF. Written as DNA, the CDR3 is TGTGCCAGCAGCTTGGACAGGGGCTTCGCAGATACGCAGTATTTT. This chain links TRBV5-4 with TRBJ2-3; TRBD1 matches at 7 bases. The CDR3 consists of 15 residues. J lost 4 bases, V lost 0 bases, and 5 bases had no gene match. The germline V gene has CDR1 SGHNT and CDR2 YYREEE (reference sequence). Drawing the rest from reference TRBV5-4 and TRBJ2-3, the complete variable domain is ETGVTQSPTHLIKTRGQQVTLRCSSQSGHNTVSWYQQALGQGPQFIFQYYREEENGRGNFPPRFSGLQFPNYSSELNVNALELDDSALYLCASSLDRGFADTQYFGPGTRLTVL.

V gene TRBV7-6 combines with J gene TRBJ1-4, with D possibly matching TRBD1 (6 bases). Trimming removed 5 bases at V and 4 bases at J, with 17 bases between. This CDR3 region has 16 residues. In germline, CDR1 is SGHVS, CDR2 FNYEAQ. The CDR3 DNA is TGTGCCAGCAGCAACCCGGGGAACAGGGATAATGAAAAACTGTTTTTT. Its protein is CASSNPGNRDNEKLFF.

The chain combines TRBV7-9 with TRBJ2-2; no clear D. CDR3 length: 16 residues. From germline, CDR1 is SEHNR and CDR2 FQNEAQ (reference sequence). V dropped 1 base and J dropped 4 bases, with 13 bases sitting between them. The DNA for the CDR3 is TGTGCCAGCAGCTTAGAGGCCAGGCGTACCACCGGGGAGCTGTTTTTT. Translating gives CASSLEARRTTGELFF. The full variable domain, in which reference TRBV7-9 and TRBJ2-2 provide the parts outside the CDR3, is DTGVSQNPRHKITKRGQNVTFRCDPISEHNRLYWYRQTLGQGPEFLTYFQNEAQLEKSRLLSDRFSAERPKGSFSTLEIQRTEQGDSAMYLCASSLEARRTTGELFFGEGSRLTVL.

This clone turned up a few times. The rearrangement joins TRBV7-2 to TRBJ2-1, with 10 positions matching TRBD2. J lost 3 bases, V lost 0 bases, and 2 bases had no gene match. Per germline, CDR1 SGHTA and CDR2 FQGNSA. The CDR3 has 16 amino acids. The CDR3 DNA is TGTGCCAGCAGCTTAGCCCCTAGCGGGAGCTACAATGAGCAGTTCTTC. It yields the protein CASSLAPSGSYNEQFF.

The chain employs TRBV4-2 and TRBJ1-5; no clear D gene. CDR1 is LGHNA and CDR2 is YNFKEQ in the germline V gene. The CDR3 length is 15 residues. V was trimmed by 0 bases and J by 1 base, leaving 7 bases between them. CDR3 sequence reads: CASSQDQISNQPQHF. The CDR3 bases are TGTGCCAGCAGCCAAGATCAGATAAGCAATCAGCCCCAGCATTTT.

The chain joins TRBV6-6 to TRBJ1-5; D ambiguous. Between the trimmed V and J ends, which lost 6 bases and 3 bases, there was a span of 9 bases. The CDR3 length is 13 residues. CDR1 is MNHNY, CDR2 SVGAGI, per germline (reference sequence). CDR3 amino acids: CASRRGNNQPQHF. The CDR3, as DNA: TGTGCCAGCAGGCGGGGTAACAATCAGCCCCAGCATTTT.

The chain carries TRBV7-8 and TRBJ1-5; TRBD1 agrees at 9 bases. Germline assignment: CDR1 SGHVS and CDR2 FQNEAQ. The junction had 6 bases not matched to a gene; V was cut back by 5 bases and J by 1 base. The CDR3 sequence is 16 residues long. CDR3 nucleotides: TGTGCCAGCAGCGGCCGGGACAGGGAAAGCAATCAGCCCCAGCATTTT. Translated: CASSGRDRESNQPQHF.

The V gene is TRBV5-6, the J gene TRBJ2-1; TRBD2 is a possible D gene (6 bases). The V gene's germline CDR1 is SGHDT and CDR2 YYEEEE. The CDR3 is 14 amino acids. V lost 0 bases and J lost 6, with 10 bases in between. CDR3 bases: TGTGCCAGCAGCTTGGGGGGCGGGATCAATGAGCAGTTCTTC. Its protein product is CASSLGGGINEQFF. The whole variable domain, filled in from reference TRBV5-6 and TRBJ2-1, reads DAGVTQSPTHLIKTRGQQVTLRCSPKSGHDTVSWYQQALGQGPQFIFQYYEEEERQRGNFPDRFSGHQFPNYSSELNVNALLLGDSALYLCASSLGGGINEQFFGPGTRLTVL.

The rearrangement uses TRBV4-1 and TRBJ1-6; D unresolved. Trimming removed 4 bases at V and 7 bases at J, with 11 bases between. The V gene's germline CDR1 is MGHRA and CDR2 YSYEKL. This CDR3 has 14 residues. CDR3 DNA sequence: TGCGCCAGCAGCCCGAGGGATGGGAATTCACCCCTCCACTTT. This sequence encodes CASSPRDGNSPLHF.

The V gene is TRBV5-6, the J gene TRBJ1-1, with 8 bases lining up with TRBD1. V lost 4 bases and J lost 6; bases outside the gene matches: 2. Germline CDR1 reads SGHDT; CDR2 reads YYEEEE. This CDR3 is built from 12 residues. CDR3 nucleotides: TGTGCCAGCAGCCTGACAGGGGCTGAAGCTTTCTTT. Translated: CASSLTGAEAFF. Drawing the rest from reference TRBV5-6 and TRBJ1-1, the complete variable domain is DAGVTQSPTHLIKTRGQQVTLRCSPKSGHDTVSWYQQALGQGPQFIFQYYEEEERQRGNFPDRFSGHQFPNYSSELNVNALLLGDSALYLCASSLTGAEAFFGQGTRLTVV.

V and J are TRBV28 and TRBJ1-1; a weak D match, TRBD1 (5 bases). The CDR3 totals 13 residues. Germline CDR1 is MDHEN and CDR2 is SYDVKM. The ends were cut back, 5 bases at V and 1 base at J, with 8 bases in the middle. CDR3 sequence (DNA): TGTGCCAGCAGTACCCAGGGGAACACTGAAGCTTTCTTT. Translated, it gives CASSTQGNTEAFF.

The chain links TRBV11-2 to TRBJ2-7; TRBD2 matches at 14 bases. CDR3 length: 18 amino acids. Per the germline V gene, CDR1 is SGHAT and CDR2 is FQNNGV. Trimming removed 1 base from V and 3 bases from J; junction bases left unmatched: 8. The chain's CDR3 is CASSLAPGTSGSNYEQYF. In nucleotides, the CDR3 is TGTGCCAGCAGCTTAGCCCCTGGGACTAGCGGGAGTAACTACGAGCAGTACTTC.

This clone was seen more than once but under ten times. This chain uses TRBV13 with TRBJ2-2; D uncertain. The CDR3 is 14 amino acids. The germline V gene encodes CDR1 PRHDT and CDR2 FYEKMQ (reference sequence). The V gene lost 5 bases and the J gene lost 4 bases, with 11 bases spanning the gap. The DNA of the CDR3 is TGTGCCAGCAGCACACGACTGGGCACCGGGGAGCTGTTTTTT. Translated: CASSTRLGTGELFF.

V usage is TRBV9 and J usage is TRBJ2-2, with unresolved D. The CDR3 is made up of 14 amino acids. V was trimmed by 4 bases and J by 5 bases, leaving 12 bases between them. The germline CDR1 and CDR2 sequences are SGDLS and YYNGEE. The CDR3 DNA reads TGTGCCAGCAGCAATACTCTAGAAACCGGGGAGCTGTTTTTT. It translates to CASSNTLETGELFF.

The rearrangement links TRBV9 to TRBJ2-3, with 9 bases lining up with TRBD2. Germline V CDR1 and CDR2: SGDLS, YYNGEE. V lost 3 bases, J lost 1 base, and 3 bases stayed unmatched. This CDR3 is 15 amino acids long. The CDR3 sequence is CASSGLAGGTDTQYF. In DNA, the CDR3 is TGTGCCAGCAGCGGATTAGCGGGAGGCACAGATACGCAGTATTTT.

This sequence joins TRBV9 and TRBJ2-5; TRBD2 aligns across 12 bases. Unmatched junction bases numbered 4, after V lost 0 bases and J lost 4 bases. The germline V gene has CDR1 SGDLS and CDR2 YYNGEE. This CDR3 region has 16 residues. The CDR3 DNA follows: TGTGCCAGCAGCGTAGGGCTAGCGGGAGGGCCAGAGACCCAGTACTTC. This sequence encodes CASSVGLAGGPETQYF.

J is TRBJ1-3 and V is TRBV6-5; 7 nucleotides agree with TRBD1. This CDR3 contains 15 residues. Germline assignment: CDR1 MNHEY and CDR2 SVGAGI. V lost 5 bases, J lost 2 bases, and 6 bases stayed unmatched. CDR3 amino acids: CASSSNRGPGNTIYF. The CDR3 region has the DNA TGTGCCAGCAGTAGTAACAGGGGTCCTGGAAACACCATATATTTT.

This clone was detected only once. The chain employs TRBV6-6 and TRBJ1-5; no firm D call. This CDR3 region has 13 residues. The V gene lost 7 bases and the J gene lost 2 bases, with 9 bases spanning the gap. Germline CDR1 reads MNHNY; CDR2 reads SVGAGI (reference sequence). The CDR3 coding sequence is TGTGCCAGCACTCAGGATGGCAATCAGCCCCAGCATTTT. Translating it yields CASTQDGNQPQHF.